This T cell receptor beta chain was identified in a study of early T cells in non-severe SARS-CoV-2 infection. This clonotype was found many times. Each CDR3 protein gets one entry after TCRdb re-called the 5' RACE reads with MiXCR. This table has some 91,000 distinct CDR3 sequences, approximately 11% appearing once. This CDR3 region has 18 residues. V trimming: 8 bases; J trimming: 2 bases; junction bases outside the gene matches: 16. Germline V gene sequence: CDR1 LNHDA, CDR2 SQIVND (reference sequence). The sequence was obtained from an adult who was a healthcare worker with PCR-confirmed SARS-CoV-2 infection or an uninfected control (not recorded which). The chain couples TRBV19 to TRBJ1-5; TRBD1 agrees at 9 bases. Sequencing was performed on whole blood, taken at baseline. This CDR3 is CASSAPGQGSVGNQPQHF. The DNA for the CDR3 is TGTGCCAGTTCAGCCCCGGGACAGGGCTCCGTTGGCAATCAGCCCCAGCATTTT.